This TCR beta chain was profiled in a study of blood T cell repertoires in COVID-19. Study summary: In each case, the material was cDNA or gDNA derived from T cells, B-cell-depleted T cells, or PBMCs.

The study recruited people aged about 18 to 90 years across approximately 23 US areas. Germline assignment: CDR1 MGHRA and CDR2 YSYEKL. The CDR3 is 19 amino acids. Trimming took 3 bases from V and 1 from J, leaving 25 bases between them. Source study methods: Estimated nucleated cell counts came from reference gene primer amplification. Generated by immunoSEQ multiplex PCR, the TCRdb table keeps only in-frame clones and is missing some. From that table come the V and J calls and clone size; the DNA was used to work out D and trimming. The sample yields 300,000 or so clones, around nine tenths seen once.

The chain has TRBV4-1 and TRBJ2-7, with D maybe TRBD2 (6 bases). The TCR sequence derives from a young woman who had recovered from COVID-19. Source material: PBMCs or T cells enriched from blood (not recorded which). The CDR3 sequence is CASSQDLLLVGTPSYEQYF. The DNA of the CDR3 is TGCGCCAGCAGCCAGGACCTGCTTCTAGTGGGGACTCCGTCCTACGAGCAGTACTTC.